A selection of T cell receptor beta chains follows, all from one sample in a study of blood T cells in healthy people across ages. TCRdb re-derived calls from the 5' RACE reads in MiXCR, one entry per CDR3 protein. Among 550,000 to 750,000 distinct CDR3 sequences listed, more than 20% were seen once. The specimen was blood. Receptors were obtained from a man aged 65 to 85 in good health. Both conserved end residues are trimmed from each CDR3. The order of the fields is J gene, V gene, CDR3 protein.

j_gene: TRBJ2-7; v_gene: TRBV29-1; CDR3aa: SVDQGSYEQY
j_gene: TRBJ2-7; v_gene: TRBV9; CDR3aa: ASSVSGRPSEEQY
j_gene: TRBJ2-5; v_gene: TRBV6-2/TRBV6-3; CDR3aa: ASSSGRLAGRRKETQY
j_gene: TRBJ1-1; v_gene: TRBV10-2; CDR3aa: ASRDRGSMNTEAF
j_gene: TRBJ1-4; v_gene: TRBV2; CDR3aa: ASSEGGLPSEKLF
j_gene: TRBJ2-7; v_gene: TRBV6-2/TRBV6-3; CDR3aa: ASSYWVGRTAYEQY
j_gene: TRBJ2-7; v_gene: TRBV9; CDR3aa: ASSPRTGGSEQY
j_gene: TRBJ1-4; v_gene: TRBV29-1; CDR3aa: SVKGGGNEKLF
j_gene: TRBJ1-1; v_gene: TRBV5-1; CDR3aa: ASARGRDTEAF
j_gene: TRBJ1-5; v_gene: TRBV6-5; CDR3aa: ASSYGTQGSPQH
j_gene: TRBJ2-7; v_gene: TRBV7-9; CDR3aa: ASSPPDRTYEQY
j_gene: TRBJ2-3; v_gene: TRBV29-1; CDR3aa: SVEHGLDTQY
j_gene: TRBJ2-1; v_gene: TRBV20-1; CDR3aa: SAIPRGLAGYYNEQF
j_gene: TRBJ2-7; v_gene: TRBV7-9; CDR3aa: ASSLGGLNGGEQY
j_gene: TRBJ2-1; v_gene: TRBV6-2/TRBV6-3; CDR3aa: ASKSASSYNEQF
j_gene: TRBJ2-1; v_gene: TRBV20-1; CDR3aa: SARGPGLAVGGNEQF
j_gene: TRBJ2-1; v_gene: TRBV28; CDR3aa: ASSFSRDGNEQF
j_gene: TRBJ2-2; v_gene: TRBV5-1; CDR3aa: ASSLRPQGPLQGGELF
j_gene: .; v_gene: TRBV27; CDR3aa: AGRDPRLSSYEQY
j_gene: TRBJ2-3; v_gene: TRBV2; CDR3aa: ASRLGLGEETQY
j_gene: TRBJ1-2; v_gene: TRBV29-1; CDR3aa: SVEDVQGKGGYT
j_gene: TRBJ2-2; v_gene: TRBV21-1; CDR3aa: ASTRQGRTGELF
j_gene: TRBJ2-3; v_gene: TRBV6-1; CDR3aa: ASKPLAGGGPSTDTQY
j_gene: .; v_gene: TRBV24-1; CDR3aa: ATSQLTPVLVETQY
j_gene: .; v_gene: TRBV21-1; CDR3aa: ASTLETQY
j_gene: TRBJ2-7; v_gene: TRBV7-9; CDR3aa: ASSLTSTGREQY
j_gene: TRBJ2-7; v_gene: TRBV29-1; CDR3aa: SVYRDSYEQY
j_gene: TRBJ2-3; v_gene: TRBV9; CDR3aa: ASSPGTSVRTDTQY
j_gene: TRBJ2-1; v_gene: TRBV10-3; CDR3aa: AIRGYNEQF
j_gene: TRBJ2-3; v_gene: TRBV20-1; CDR3aa: SAALRTDTQY
j_gene: TRBJ2-1; v_gene: TRBV14; CDR3aa: ASSPTGTGGDEQF
j_gene: TRBJ1-1; v_gene: TRBV6-2/TRBV6-3; CDR3aa: ASSYGVFEAF
j_gene: TRBJ1-1; v_gene: TRBV7-9; CDR3aa: ASSRDSLSAF
j_gene: TRBJ1-5; v_gene: TRBV28; CDR3aa: ASSLSGFPQH
j_gene: TRBJ1-2; v_gene: TRBV20-1; CDR3aa: SATTDREWDYGYT
j_gene: TRBJ1-2; v_gene: TRBV15; CDR3aa: ATSSSQGLANYGYT
j_gene: TRBJ2-7; v_gene: TRBV5-6; CDR3aa: ASSLGPSGYEQY
j_gene: TRBJ2-4; v_gene: TRBV28; CDR3aa: ASSLRENIQY
j_gene: TRBJ2-3; v_gene: TRBV5-1; CDR3aa: ASSYGLAGGPGADTQY
j_gene: TRBJ1-2; v_gene: TRBV7-9; CDR3aa: ASSLARGGYT
j_gene: TRBJ2-7; v_gene: TRBV4-3; CDR3aa: ASSQDPQSPEQY
j_gene: TRBJ1-2; v_gene: TRBV7-9; CDR3aa: ASSSAGQNTNYGYT
j_gene: TRBJ2-1; v_gene: TRBV12-3/TRBV12-4; CDR3aa: ASSSLGGGHNEQF
j_gene: TRBJ2-5; v_gene: TRBV5-1; CDR3aa: ASSLGTVPRIETQY
j_gene: TRBJ2-1; v_gene: TRBV27; CDR3aa: ASSLIVPHGQF
j_gene: TRBJ2-3; v_gene: TRBV7-2; CDR3aa: ASSPRRMSTDTQY
j_gene: TRBJ1-4; v_gene: TRBV20-1; CDR3aa: SGRQVSWATNEKLF
j_gene: TRBJ2-7; v_gene: TRBV7-6; CDR3aa: ASSLGGYYEQY
j_gene: TRBJ1-1; v_gene: TRBV14; CDR3aa: ASMGAGGLGTEAF
j_gene: TRBJ2-7; v_gene: TRBV2; CDR3aa: ASSAQGYEQY
j_gene: TRBJ1-1; v_gene: TRBV7-9; CDR3aa: ASSLGPTSGVEAF
j_gene: TRBJ1-6; v_gene: TRBV27; CDR3aa: ASSLSGQGGSPLH
j_gene: .; v_gene: TRBV27; CDR3aa: ASSSSKRGGREQY
j_gene: TRBJ1-1; v_gene: TRBV12-3/TRBV12-4; CDR3aa: ASSLENTEAF
j_gene: TRBJ2-5; v_gene: TRBV5-5; CDR3aa: ASSPGLTEETQY
j_gene: TRBJ2-6; v_gene: TRBV2; CDR3aa: ASTRRGSGANVLT
j_gene: TRBJ1-2; v_gene: TRBV6-5; CDR3aa: ASRDRVTVGYT
j_gene: TRBJ1-4; v_gene: TRBV18; CDR3aa: ASSPSAEPEKLF
j_gene: .; v_gene: TRBV7-3; CDR3aa: ASSLRRTGGNGQF
j_gene: TRBJ1-1; v_gene: TRBV29-1; CDR3aa: SVGTSAEAF